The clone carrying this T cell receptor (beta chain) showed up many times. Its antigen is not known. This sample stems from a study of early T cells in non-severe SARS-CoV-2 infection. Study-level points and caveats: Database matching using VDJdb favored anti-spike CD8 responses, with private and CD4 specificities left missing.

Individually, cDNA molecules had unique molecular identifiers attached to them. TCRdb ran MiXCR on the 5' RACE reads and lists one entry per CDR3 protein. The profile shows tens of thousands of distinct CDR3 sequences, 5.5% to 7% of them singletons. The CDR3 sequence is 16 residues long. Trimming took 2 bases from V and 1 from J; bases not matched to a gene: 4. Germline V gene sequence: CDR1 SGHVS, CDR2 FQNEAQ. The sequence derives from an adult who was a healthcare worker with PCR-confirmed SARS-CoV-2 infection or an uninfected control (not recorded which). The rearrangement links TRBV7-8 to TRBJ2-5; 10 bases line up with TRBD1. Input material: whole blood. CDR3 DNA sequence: TGTGCCAGCAGCTTACCGACAGGGGGCGGCCAAGAGACCCAGTACTTC. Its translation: CASSLPTGGGQETQYF.